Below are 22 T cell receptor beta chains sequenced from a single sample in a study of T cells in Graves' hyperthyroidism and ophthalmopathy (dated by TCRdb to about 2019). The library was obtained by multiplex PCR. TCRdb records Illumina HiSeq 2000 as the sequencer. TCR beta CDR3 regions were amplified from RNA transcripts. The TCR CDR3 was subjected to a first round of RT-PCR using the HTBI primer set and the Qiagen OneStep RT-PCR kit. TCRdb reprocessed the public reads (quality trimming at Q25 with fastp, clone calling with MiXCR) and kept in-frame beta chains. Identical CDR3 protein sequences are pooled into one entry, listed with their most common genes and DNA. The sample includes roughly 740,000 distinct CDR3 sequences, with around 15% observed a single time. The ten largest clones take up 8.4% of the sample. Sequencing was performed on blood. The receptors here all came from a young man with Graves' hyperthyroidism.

CDR3 sequence (DNA): TGTGCCACGCAACCCCGGGAGGGAGGAGGCGATGAGCAGTTCTTC. Translation: CATQPREGGGDEQFF. The chain combines TRBV24-1 with TRBJ2-1, with TRBD2 matching 8 bases. The CDR3 length is 15 residues. The germline gives CDR1 KGHDR, CDR2 SFDVKD. After removal of 10 bases from V and 8 bases from J, the junction contained 15 bases not matched to a gene.

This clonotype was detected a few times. The CDR3 region has the DNA TGTGCCAGTGGCAAGGGGGGGGGCACCGGGGAGCTGTTTTTT. Its protein is CASGKGGGTGELFF. The V call is TRBV19, the J call TRBJ2-2, with a weak D call TRBD2 (7 bases). Trimming left V 8 bases short and J 4 bases short, with 14 bases between. The CDR3 is made up of 14 amino acids. Per the germline V gene, CDR1 is LNHDA and CDR2 is SQIVND (reference sequence).

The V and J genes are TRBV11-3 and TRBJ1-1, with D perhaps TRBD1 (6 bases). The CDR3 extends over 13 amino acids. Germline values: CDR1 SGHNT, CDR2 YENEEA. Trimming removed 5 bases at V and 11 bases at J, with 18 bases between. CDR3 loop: CASSPYGGREAFF. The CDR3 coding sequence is TGTGCCAGCAGCCCCTACGGGGGGCGGGAGGCTTTCTTT.

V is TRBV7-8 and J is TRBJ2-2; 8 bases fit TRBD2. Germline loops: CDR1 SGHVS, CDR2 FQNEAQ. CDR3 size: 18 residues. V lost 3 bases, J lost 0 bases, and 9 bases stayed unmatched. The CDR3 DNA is TGTGCCAGCAGCTTTCGACTAGCGACCGTTACGAACACCGGGGAGCTGTTTTTT. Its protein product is CASSFRLATVTNTGELFF.

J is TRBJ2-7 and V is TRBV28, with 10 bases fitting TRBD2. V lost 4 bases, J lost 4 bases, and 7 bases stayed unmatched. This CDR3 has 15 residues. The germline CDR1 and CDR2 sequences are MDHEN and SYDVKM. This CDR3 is CASSSPAGGGYEQYF. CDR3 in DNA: TGTGCCAGCAGTTCTCCAGCGGGAGGGGGGTACGAGCAGTACTTC.

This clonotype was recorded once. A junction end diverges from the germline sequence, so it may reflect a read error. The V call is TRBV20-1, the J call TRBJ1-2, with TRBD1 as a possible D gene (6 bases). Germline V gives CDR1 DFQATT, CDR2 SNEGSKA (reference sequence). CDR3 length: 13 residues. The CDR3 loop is CTTPQGFSHGYTF. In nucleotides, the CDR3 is TGTACAACCCCACAGGGTTTTTCGCATGGCTACACCTTC.

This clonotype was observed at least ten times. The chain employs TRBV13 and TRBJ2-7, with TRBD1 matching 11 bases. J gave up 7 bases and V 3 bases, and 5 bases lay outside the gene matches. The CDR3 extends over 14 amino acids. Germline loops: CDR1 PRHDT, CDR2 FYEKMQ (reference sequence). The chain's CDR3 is CASSLDRGLGEQYF. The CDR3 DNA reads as TGTGCCAGCAGCTTGGACAGGGGGCTGGGGGAGCAGTACTTC.

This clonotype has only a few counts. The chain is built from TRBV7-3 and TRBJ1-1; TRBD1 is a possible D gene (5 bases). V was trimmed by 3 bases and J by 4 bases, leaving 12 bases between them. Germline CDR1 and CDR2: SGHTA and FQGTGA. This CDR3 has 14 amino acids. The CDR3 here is CASSLPGLGTEAFF. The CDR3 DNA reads TGTGCCAGCAGCTTGCCGGGACTCGGCACTGAAGCTTTCTTT.

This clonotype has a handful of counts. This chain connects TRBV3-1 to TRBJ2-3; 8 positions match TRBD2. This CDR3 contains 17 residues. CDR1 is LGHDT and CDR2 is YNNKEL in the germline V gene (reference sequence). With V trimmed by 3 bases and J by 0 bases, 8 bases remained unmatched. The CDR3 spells CASSQLSGAFSTDTQYF. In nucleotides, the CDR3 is TGTGCCAGCAGCCAGCTTAGCGGGGCCTTTAGCACAGATACGCAGTATTTT.

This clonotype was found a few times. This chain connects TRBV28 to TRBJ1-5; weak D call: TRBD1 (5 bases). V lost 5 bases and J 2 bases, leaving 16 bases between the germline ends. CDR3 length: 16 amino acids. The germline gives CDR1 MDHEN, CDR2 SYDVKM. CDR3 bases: TGTGCCAGCAGTCCCGTGGGGGAAGAAGGCAATCAGCCCCAGCATTTT. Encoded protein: CASSPVGEEGNQPQHF.

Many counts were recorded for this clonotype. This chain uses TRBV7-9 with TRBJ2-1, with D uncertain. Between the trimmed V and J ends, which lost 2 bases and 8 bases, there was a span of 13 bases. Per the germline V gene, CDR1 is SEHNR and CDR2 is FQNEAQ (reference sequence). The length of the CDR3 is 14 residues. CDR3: CASSLSDTDYEQFF. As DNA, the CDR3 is TGTGCCAGCAGCTTATCCGACACTGACTATGAGCAGTTCTTC.

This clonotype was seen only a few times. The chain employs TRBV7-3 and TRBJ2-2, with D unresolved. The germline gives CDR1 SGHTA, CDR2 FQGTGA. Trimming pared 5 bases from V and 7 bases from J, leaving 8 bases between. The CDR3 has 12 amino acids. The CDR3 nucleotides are TGTGCCAGCAGCCGGAACGGCGGGGAGCTGTTTTTT. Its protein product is CASSRNGGELFF.

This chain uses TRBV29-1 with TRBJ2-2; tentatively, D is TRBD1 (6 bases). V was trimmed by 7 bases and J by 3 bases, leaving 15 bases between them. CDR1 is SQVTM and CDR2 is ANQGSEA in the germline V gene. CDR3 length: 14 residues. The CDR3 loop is CSGARGSHTGELFF. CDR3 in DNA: TGCAGCGGTGCTAGGGGGAGTCACACCGGGGAGCTGTTTTTT.

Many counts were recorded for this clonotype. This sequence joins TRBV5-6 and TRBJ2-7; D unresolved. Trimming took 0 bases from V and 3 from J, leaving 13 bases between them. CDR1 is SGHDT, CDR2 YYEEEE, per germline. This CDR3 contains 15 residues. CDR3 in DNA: TGTGCCAGCAGCTTGGGATGGAGCGCTCTCTACGAGCAGTACTTC. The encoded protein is CASSLGWSALYEQYF. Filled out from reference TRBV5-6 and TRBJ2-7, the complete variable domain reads DAGVTQSPTHLIKTRGQQVTLRCSPKSGHDTVSWYQQALGQGPQFIFQYYEEEERQRGNFPDRFSGHQFPNYSSELNVNALLLGDSALYLCASSLGWSALYEQYFGPGTRLTVT.

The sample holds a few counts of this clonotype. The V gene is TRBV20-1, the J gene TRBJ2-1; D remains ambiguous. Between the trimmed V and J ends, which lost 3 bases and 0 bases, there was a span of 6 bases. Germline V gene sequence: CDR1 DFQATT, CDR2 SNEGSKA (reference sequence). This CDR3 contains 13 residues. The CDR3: CSASRSSYNEQFF. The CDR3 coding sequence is TGCAGTGCTAGTAGGAGCTCCTACAATGAGCAGTTCTTC.

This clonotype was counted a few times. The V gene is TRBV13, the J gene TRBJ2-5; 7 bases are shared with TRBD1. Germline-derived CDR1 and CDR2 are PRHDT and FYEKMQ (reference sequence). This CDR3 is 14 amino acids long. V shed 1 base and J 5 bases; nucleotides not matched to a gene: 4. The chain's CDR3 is CASSLDRGDETQYF. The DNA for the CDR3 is TGTGCCAGCAGCTTAGACAGGGGAGACGAGACCCAGTACTTC.

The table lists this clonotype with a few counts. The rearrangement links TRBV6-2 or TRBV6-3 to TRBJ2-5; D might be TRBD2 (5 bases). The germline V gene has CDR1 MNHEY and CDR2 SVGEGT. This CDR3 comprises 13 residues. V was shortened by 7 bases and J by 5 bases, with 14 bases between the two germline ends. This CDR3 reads CASTKDFFETQYF. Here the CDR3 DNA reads TGTGCCAGCACCAAGGACTTCTTCGAGACCCAGTACTTC.

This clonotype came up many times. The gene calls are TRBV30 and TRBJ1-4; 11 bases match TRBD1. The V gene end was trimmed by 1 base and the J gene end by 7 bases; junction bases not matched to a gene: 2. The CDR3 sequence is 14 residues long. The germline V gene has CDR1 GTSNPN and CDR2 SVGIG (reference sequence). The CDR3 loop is CAWSGGQGAEKLFF. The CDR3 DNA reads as TGTGCCTGGAGTGGTGGACAGGGGGCTGAAAAACTGTTTTTT.

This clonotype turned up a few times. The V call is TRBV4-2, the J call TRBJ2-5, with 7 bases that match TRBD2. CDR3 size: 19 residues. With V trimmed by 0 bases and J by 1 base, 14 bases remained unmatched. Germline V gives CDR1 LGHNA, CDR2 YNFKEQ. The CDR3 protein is CASSQDPLASSGFQETQYF. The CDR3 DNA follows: TGTGCCAGCAGCCAAGACCCTCTCGCAAGTAGCGGGTTCCAAGAGACCCAGTACTTC.

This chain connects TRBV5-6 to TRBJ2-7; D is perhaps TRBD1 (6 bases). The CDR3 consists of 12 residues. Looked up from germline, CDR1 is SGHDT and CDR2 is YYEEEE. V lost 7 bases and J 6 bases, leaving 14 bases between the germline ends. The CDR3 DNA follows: TGTGCCAGCGGAAACCAGGGGCGCGAGCAGTACTTC. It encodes CASGNQGREQYF.

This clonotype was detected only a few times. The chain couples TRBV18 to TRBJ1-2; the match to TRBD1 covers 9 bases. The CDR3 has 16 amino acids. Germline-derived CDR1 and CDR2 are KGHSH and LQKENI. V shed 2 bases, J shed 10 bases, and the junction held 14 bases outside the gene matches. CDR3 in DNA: TGTGCCAGCTCACCAGATACGAACAGGGGGCGAATAGTCTACACCTTC. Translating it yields CASSPDTNRGRIVYTF. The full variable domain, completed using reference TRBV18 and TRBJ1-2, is NAGVMQNPRHLVRRRGQEARLRCSPMKGHSHVYWYRQLPEEGLKFMVYLQKENIIDESGMPKERFSAEFPKEGPSILRIQQVVRGDSAAYFCASSPDTNRGRIVYTFGSGTRLTVV.

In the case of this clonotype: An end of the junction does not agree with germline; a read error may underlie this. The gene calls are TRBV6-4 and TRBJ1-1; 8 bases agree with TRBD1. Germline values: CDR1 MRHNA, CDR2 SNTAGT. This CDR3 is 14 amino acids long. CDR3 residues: CASSYSYRGTEAFF. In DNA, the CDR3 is TGTGCCAGCAGTTACTCTTACAGGGGGACTGAAGCTTTCTTT.